The T cell receptor (beta chain) under discussion was sequenced for a study of cytomegalovirus exposure and HLA in healthy donors. Study-level background: In an early release, HLA-typed donors contributed 90 million or so unique TCR sequences. General study points: Per a later analysis, HLA-associated TCR beta chains showed more clonal expansion than other, equally common TCR beta chains. Earlier analysis looked at TCR beta V segments, and most were productive about 87% or about 30% of the time. The classifier was said to identify cytomegalovirus status with high specificity and sensitivity.

Comments on this clone: As yet, its antigen is unknown.

The PCR was carried out with 60 Vbeta primers and 13 Jbeta primers. This table comes from immunoSEQ multiplex PCR, and its TCRdb copy is limited to in-frame clones, with some not included. This sample has around 170,000 clones, with about four fifths found just once. The CDR3 is 15 residues long. The ends lost 0 bases at V and 7 bases at J; junction bases unmatched: 5. Germline V gene sequence: CDR1 MGHRA, CDR2 YSYEKL. The J gene is TRBJ2-1, the V gene TRBV4-1; 8 nucleotides align to TRBD1. Sequenced sample: PBMCs. The sequence was collected from a man between 35 and 55 years old in good health and CMV-seronegative. The CDR3 region has the DNA TGCGCCAGCAGCCAAGAATTCACAGGGGGGAATGAGCAGTTCTTC. Residues: CASSQEFTGGNEQFF.